This TCR beta chain was documented in a study of technical replicates of blood from several donors. Germline assignment: CDR1 MNHEY and CDR2 SVGAGI. The CDR3 is 16 amino acids. Trimming stripped 2 bases from V and 4 bases from J, with 14 bases between. TCRdb keeps only in-frame clones here, not all; method: immunoSEQ multiplex PCR. Of around 80,000 clones listed, 70% to 90% are singletons. Sequencing was performed on T cells isolated from PBMCs. The clonotype was recovered from a human donor in good health. The chain links TRBV6-5 to TRBJ1-4, with TRBD1 as a possible D gene (5 bases). This chain's CDR3 is CASSYDPDSNNEKLFF. The CDR3 DNA is TGTGCCAGCAGTTACGACCCAGACAGTAATAATGAAAAACTGTTTTTT.